One T cell receptor beta chain is described in this entry. Antigen unknown. Germline values: CDR1 SEHNR, CDR2 FQNEAQ (reference sequence). The CDR3 runs to 13 residues. Trimming stripped 1 base from V and 2 bases from J, with 5 bases between. The data stem from a study of beta chain features in type 1 diabetes. The overall study: Cell yields, age and gender were similar between patients and healthy donors. Sorted cell examination encompassed over 90,000,000 cells across all samples.

The sequenced template was cDNA made from the entire isolated RNA. Here immunoSEQ multiplex PCR was the method, and the copy in TCRdb shows in-frame clones only, minus some. The sample lists roughly 330,000 clones, approximately 13% occurring once. Broader study findings: Naive, central memory and Treg TCRB repertoires seemed to resemble each other more closely in patients than they did in healthy donors. Type 1 diabetes patients had TCRB CDR3s that were shorter (moderately but significantly so) in all four CD4+ subsets.

Sequencing was carried out using naive CD4+ T cells from blood. The clonotype originates from a woman under 30 with type 1 diabetes. The chain joins TRBV7-9 to TRBJ1-2; D is unresolved. CDR3 DNA: TGTGCCAGCAGCTTAGAACAGAACTATGGCTACACCTTC. It codes for CASSLEQNYGYTF.